Below, 11 T cell receptor beta chains from the same sample are listed, as sequenced in a study of T-cell reconstitution after alpha-beta-depleted transplantation in children. Preparation of the TCRbeta library involved a method that used unique molecular identifiers. TCRdb used MiXCR to reprocess the PCR reads, holding one entry per CDR3 protein. Found here are 200,000 to 250,000 distinct CDR3 sequences, around 7.8% of them singletons; the top ten hold just under 6.5%. The material was PBMCs, mostly from graft donor cells, obtained 180 days after TCRalphabeta/CD19-depleted stem cell transplant. Receptors were obtained from a male patient aged 10 to 17 who had a stem cell transplant for acute lymphoblastic leukemia, so the T cells may come from the graft donor.

This clonotype was counted at least ten times. This chain links TRBV9 with TRBJ1-1; 7 bases map to TRBD1. From germline, CDR1 is SGDLS and CDR2 YYNGEE. The V gene end was trimmed by 0 bases and the J gene end by 1 base; junction bases not matched to a gene: 6. This CDR3 region has 16 residues. The CDR3: CASSVGWAGGNTEAFF. CDR3 nucleotides: TGTGCCAGCAGCGTAGGTTGGGCAGGGGGGAACACTGAAGCTTTCTTT.

This clonotype was recorded at least ten times. V gene TRBV4-3 combines with J gene TRBJ2-7; D is uncertain. Germline V CDR1 and CDR2: LGHNA, YSLEER. The CDR3 sequence is 14 residues long. With 4 bases removed from V and 1 base from J, the gap between germline ends came to 11 bases. The CDR3 loop is CASSPGTASYEQYF. CDR3 bases: TGCGCCAGCAGCCCCGGTACCGCGTCCTACGAGCAGTACTTC.

There are many counts of this clonotype. The CDR3 here is CSALGGGQLEQYF. CDR3 coding DNA: TGCAGTGCCCTTGGGGGGGGGCAACTCGAGCAGTACTTC. V gene TRBV20-1 combines with J gene TRBJ2-7, with D possibly TRBD2 on 7 matching bases. Trimming left V 6 bases short and J 6 bases short, with 18 bases between. Germline CDR1 DFQATT, CDR2 SNEGSKA (reference sequence). The CDR3 runs to 13 residues.

This clonotype was detected ten times or more. At one end the junction does not follow the germline gene, possibly because of a read error. The chain is built from TRBV5-1 and TRBJ2-1, with 8 positions matching TRBD2. The length of the CDR3 is 15 residues. Germline V CDR1 and CDR2: SGHRS, YFSETQ. The CDR3 reads CASTHRTSSHNEQFF. CDR3 in DNA: TGCGCCAGCACCCATCGGACTAGCTCCCACAATGAGCAGTTCTTC.

This clonotype was recorded many times. The chain is built from TRBV6-5 and TRBJ2-5; weak D call: TRBD1 (5 bases). With 3 bases removed from V and 0 bases from J, the gap between germline ends came to 14 bases. This CDR3 contains 16 residues. The germline V gene encodes CDR1 MNHEY and CDR2 SVGAGI. Here the CDR3 DNA reads TGTGCCAGCAGTTATCCGTGGACATACGACCAAGAGACCCAGTACTTC. Translated: CASSYPWTYDQETQYF.

J is TRBJ2-1 and V is TRBV5-1; 9 bases map to TRBD1. From germline, CDR1 is SGHRS and CDR2 YFSETQ. Trimming removed 4 bases from V and 6 bases from J; junction bases left unmatched: 8. This CDR3 region has 15 residues. The CDR3 DNA follows: TGCGCCAGCAGCCCGGGACAGGGAGAGGGCAATGAGCAGTTCTTC. It translates to CASSPGQGEGNEQFF.

In its sample, this clonotype was seen many times. The chain has TRBV5-1 and TRBJ2-2; 13 nucleotides agree with TRBD2. J was trimmed by 0 bases and V by 2 bases; bases with no gene match: 7. The CDR3 is 19 residues long. Germline values: CDR1 SGHRS, CDR2 YFSETQ. CDR3 nucleotide sequence: TGCGCCAGCAGCTTCCTCGGGACTAGCGGGACTACGAACACCGGGGAGCTGTTTTTT. Translated: CASSFLGTSGTTNTGELFF.

The chain carries TRBV7-2 and TRBJ2-6; possibly TRBD2 for D (7 bases). Trimming removed 8 bases from V and 3 bases from J, with 11 bases in between. Germline CDR1 is SGHTA and CDR2 is FQGNSA. This CDR3 is built from 14 residues. CDR3: CASGGADGANVLTF. CDR3 sequence (DNA): TGTGCCAGCGGGGGGGCGGATGGGGCCAACGTCCTGACTTTC.

At least ten counts were recorded for this clonotype. The V gene is TRBV6-5, the J gene TRBJ1-4, with D perhaps matching TRBD1 (5 bases). The CDR3 has 15 residues. V lost 2 bases, J lost 0 bases, and 7 bases lay in between. Germline CDR1 is MNHEY and CDR2 is SVGAGI. The CDR3: CASSYGTTTNEKLFF. The CDR3 nucleotides are TGTGCCAGCAGTTACGGGACGACAACTAATGAAAAACTGTTTTTT.

The sample holds many counts of this clonotype. The chain joins TRBV2 to TRBJ2-1; D might be TRBD2 (5 bases). Between the trimmed V and J ends, which lost 6 bases and 10 bases, there was a span of 10 bases. Germline CDR1 SNHLY, CDR2 FYNNEI. This CDR3 is built from 11 residues. Here the CDR3 DNA reads TGTGCCAGCAGGACTCTAGCAGAGCAGTTCTTC. The encoded protein is CASRTLAEQFF.

This clonotype was observed at least ten times. The J gene is TRBJ1-3, the V gene TRBV7-9; no clear D. Trimming shortened V by 1 base and J by 0 bases, and 10 bases separated the two germline ends. Germline lookup yields CDR1 SEHNR and CDR2 FQNEAQ (reference sequence). This CDR3 is built from 16 residues. The CDR3 DNA sequence: TGTGCCAGCAGCTTAGAGTTTTCCCGCTCTGGAAACACCATATATTTT. Translated, it gives CASSLEFSRSGNTIYF.